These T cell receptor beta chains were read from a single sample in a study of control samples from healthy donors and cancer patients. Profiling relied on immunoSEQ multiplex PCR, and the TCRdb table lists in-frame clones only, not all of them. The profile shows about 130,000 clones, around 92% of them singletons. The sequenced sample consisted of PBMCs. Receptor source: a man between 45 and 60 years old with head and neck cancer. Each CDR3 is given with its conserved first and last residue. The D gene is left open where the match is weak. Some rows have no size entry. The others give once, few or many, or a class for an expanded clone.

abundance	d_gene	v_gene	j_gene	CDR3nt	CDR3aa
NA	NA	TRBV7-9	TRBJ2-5	TGTGCCAGCAGCCCTAGGGGGGATGGGACCCAGTACTTC	CASSPRGDGTQYF
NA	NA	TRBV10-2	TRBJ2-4	TGCGCCAGCCTGGGTGGGGCAACCAAAAACATTCAGTACTTC	CASLGGATKNIQYF
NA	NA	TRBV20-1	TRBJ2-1	TGCAGTGCTAGTTCCCGAGAGGGGCTCGAAGAGCAGTTCTTC	CSASSREGLEEQFF
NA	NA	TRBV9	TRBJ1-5	TGTGCCAGCAGCTCGGGGGCGGACGGCAATCAGCCCCAGCATTTT	CASSSGADGNQPQHF
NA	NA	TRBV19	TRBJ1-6	TGTGCCAGTAGTATAGCAGAGAGGTCACCCCTCCACTTT	CASSIAERSPLHF
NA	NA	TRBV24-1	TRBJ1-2	TGTGCCACCAGTGATTTTAAGACAGACTACTATGGCTACACCTTC	CATSDFKTDYYGYTF
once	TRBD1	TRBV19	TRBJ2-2	TGTGCCAGTAGGTCCTGGAGGGTGGAGGACAGGGGGCGTGACACCGGGGAGCTGTTTTTT	CASRSWRVEDRGRDTGELFF
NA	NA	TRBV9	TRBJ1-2	TGTGCCAGCAGCGTTGGAGACAGTGGCTACACCTTC	CASSVGDSGYTF
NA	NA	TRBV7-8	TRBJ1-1	TGTGCCAGCAGCTTAGCCAATTTGAACACTGAAGCTTTCTTT	CASSLANLNTEAFF
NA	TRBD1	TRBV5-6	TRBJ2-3	TGTGCCAGCAGCTCCAGGGACAGGCACTGGGATACGCAGTATTTT	CASSSRDRHWDTQYF
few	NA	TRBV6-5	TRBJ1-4	TGTGCCAGCAGTTCCGGGGGGCGAGAGTATGAAAAACTGTTTTTT	CASSSGGREYEKLFF
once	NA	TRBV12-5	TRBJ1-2	TGTGCTAGTGGTGGGACTAACTATGGCTACACCTTC	CASGGTNYGYTF
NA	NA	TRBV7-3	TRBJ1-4	TGTGCCAGCAGCTCAACCCGATATCAGGGCAGTGAAAAACTGTTTTTT	CASSSTRYQGSEKLFF
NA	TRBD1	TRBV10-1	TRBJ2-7	TGCGCCAGCAGTTACGACCGGGACAGGGGGCCCTACGAGCAGTACTTC	CASSYDRDRGPYEQYF
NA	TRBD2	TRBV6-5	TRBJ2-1	TGTGCCAGCAGTTACACGGGGGGCTCCTACAATGAGCAGTTCTTC	CASSYTGGSYNEQFF
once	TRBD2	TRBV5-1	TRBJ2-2	TGCGCCAGCAGCTTCGGGGGGTCGAACACCGGGGAGCTGTTTTTT	CASSFGGSNTGELFF
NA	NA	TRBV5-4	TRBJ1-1	TGTGCCAGCAGCTCGGGTGGGAAAATCCGGGACACTGAAGCTTTCTTT	CASSSGGKIRDTEAFF
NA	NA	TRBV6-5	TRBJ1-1	TGTGCCAGCTACCAAGGGGGGATGAACACTGAAGCTTTCTTT	CASYQGGMNTEAFF
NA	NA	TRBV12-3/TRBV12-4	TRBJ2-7	TGTGCCAGCACCAAGGGGAGGGAGCAGTACTTC	CASTKGREQYF
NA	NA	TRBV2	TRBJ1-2	TGTGCCAGCAGTGAAGCGTTCACCTCTAACTATGGCTACACCTTC	CASSEAFTSNYGYTF
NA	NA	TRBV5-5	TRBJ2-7	TGTGCCAGCAGCCAAACCTACGAGCAGTACTTC	CASSQTYEQYF
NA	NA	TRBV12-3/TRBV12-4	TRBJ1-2	TGTGCCAGCAGTTTAACAACGTTTGGCTACACCTTC	CASSLTTFGYTF
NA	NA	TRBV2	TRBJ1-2	TGTGCCAGCGTGCCCGACCCTCAATTGGGCTACACCTTC	CASVPDPQLGYTF
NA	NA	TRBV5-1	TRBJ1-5	TGCGCCAGCAGCTTGACAGGGCACGGCAATCAGCCCCAGCATTTT	CASSLTGHGNQPQHF
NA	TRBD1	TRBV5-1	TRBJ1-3	TGCGCCAGCAGCTTGCAGGGGGTCGGAAACACCATATATTTT	CASSLQGVGNTIYF
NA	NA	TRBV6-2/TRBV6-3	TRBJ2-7	TGTGCCAGCAGTTACCCTGAGGAGGGCGAGCTTTCCTACGAGCAGTACTTC	CASSYPEEGELSYEQYF
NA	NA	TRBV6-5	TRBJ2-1	TGTGCCAGCAGTCAACAGGGAAACAGTGAGCAGTTCTTC	CASSQQGNSEQFF
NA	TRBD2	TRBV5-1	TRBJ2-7	TGCGCCAGCAGCTTGACGACCCCCGGCGGGAGTGACTCCTACGAGCAGTACTTC	CASSLTTPGGSDSYEQYF
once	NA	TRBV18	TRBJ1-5	TGTGCCAGCTCTCCACAGGGTAGCAATCAGCCCCAGCATTTT	CASSPQGSNQPQHF